Ten or more counts support the clone carrying this TCR beta chain. Its antigen is not identified. The entry originates in a study of T-cell reconstitution after alpha-beta-depleted transplantation in children. Study findings and constraints: It was surviving recipient T cells and thymic progenitors that gave some patients high TCRbeta diversity at day 60. A year post-transplant, T-cell counts and diversity derived mostly from newly produced T cells.

Germline V gene lookup returns CDR1 ENHRY and CDR2 SYGVKD. V gave up 0 bases and J gave up 0 bases, with 9 bases separating them. The length of the CDR3 is 17 residues. Molecular barcoding with unique molecular identifiers was used for the TCRbeta library. TCRdb re-derived calls from the PCR reads in MiXCR, one entry per CDR3 protein. This sample has around 700,000 distinct CDR3 sequences, with around 13% found just once. The V call is TRBV10-3, the J call TRBJ2-6; unclear D gene. The sample here was PBMCs, taken before TCRalphabeta/CD19-depleted stem cell transplant. This receptor was identified in a girl aged 2-15 years with congenital amegakaryocytic thrombocytopenia, due to receive a stem cell transplant. CDR3 in amino acids: CAISESSGNSGANVLTF. The CDR3 region has the DNA TGTGCCATCAGTGAGTCGTCAGGAAACTCTGGGGCCAACGTCCTGACTTTC.